Below, 3 T cell receptor beta chains from the same sample are listed, as sequenced in a study of cytomegalovirus exposure and HLA in healthy donors. 13 Jbeta primers and 60 Vbeta primers were used for the PCR. The repertoire was sequenced with immunoSEQ multiplex PCR; TCRdb's copy has only in-frame clones and lacks some. The table includes some 130,000 clones, 76% detected once. Sequencing input: PBMCs. These TCRs come from a middle-aged man in good health and CMV-seronegative.

The chain combines TRBV12-5 with TRBJ1-1; D is possibly TRBD1 (5 bases). The CDR3 runs 16 residues. Looked up from germline, CDR1 is LGHNT and CDR2 is FRNRAP. The germline V and J ends were trimmed by 6 bases and 0 bases, with 17 bases remaining between them. CDR3: CASGLTPGNLNTEAFF. The CDR3 coding sequence is TGTGCTAGTGGCCTCACCCCAGGGAATCTGAACACTGAAGCTTTCTTT. The full variable domain, rest sourced from reference TRBV12-5 and TRBJ1-1, is DARVTQTPRHKVTEMGQEVTMRCQPILGHNTVFWYRQTMMQGLELLAYFRNRAPLDDSGMPKDRFSAEMPDATLATLKIQPSEPRDSAVYFCASGLTPGNLNTEAFFGQGTRLTVV.

This rearrangement joins TRBV18 to TRBJ1-1, with a weak D call TRBD1 (6 bases). The germline V gene encodes CDR1 KGHSH and CDR2 LQKENI. V was shortened by 0 bases and J by 1 base, with 9 bases between the two germline ends. This CDR3 contains 15 residues. CDR3 in DNA: TGTGCCAGCTCACCACCGGGCAGGGGGAACACTGAAGCTTTCTTT. This codes for CASSPPGRGNTEAFF.

This clone occurred a few times. V gene TRBV28 combines with J gene TRBJ1-4; the D is unclear. CDR3 length: 11 residues. The ends were cut back, 5 bases at V and 6 bases at J, with 4 bases in the middle. Per the germline V gene, CDR1 is MDHEN and CDR2 is SYDVKM. CDR3 region: CASSRHEKLFF. Here the CDR3 DNA reads TGTGCCAGCAGTCGTCATGAAAAACTGTTTTTT. The variable domain in full, completed from reference TRBV28 and TRBJ1-4, reads DVKVTQSSRYLVKRTGEKVFLECVQDMDHENMFWYRQDPGLGLRLIYFSYDVKMKEKGDIPEGYSVSREKKERFSLILESASTNQTSMYLCASSRHEKLFFGSGTQLSVL.